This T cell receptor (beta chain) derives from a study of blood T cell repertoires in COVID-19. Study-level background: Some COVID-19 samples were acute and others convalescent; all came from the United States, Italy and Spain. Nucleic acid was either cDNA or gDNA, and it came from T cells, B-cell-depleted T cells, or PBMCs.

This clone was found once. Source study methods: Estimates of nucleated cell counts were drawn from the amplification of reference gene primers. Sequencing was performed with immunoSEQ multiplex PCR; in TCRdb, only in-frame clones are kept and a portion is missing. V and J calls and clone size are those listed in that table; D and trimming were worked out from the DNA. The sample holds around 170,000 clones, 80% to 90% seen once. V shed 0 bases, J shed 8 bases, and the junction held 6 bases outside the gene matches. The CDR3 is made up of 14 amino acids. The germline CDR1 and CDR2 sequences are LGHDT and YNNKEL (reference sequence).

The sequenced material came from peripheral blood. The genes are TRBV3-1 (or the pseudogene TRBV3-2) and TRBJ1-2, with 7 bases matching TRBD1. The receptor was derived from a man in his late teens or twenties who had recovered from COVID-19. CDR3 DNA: TGTGCCAGCAGCCAAGATACGAACAGGGGAGGCTACACCTTC. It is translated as CASSQDTNRGGYTF.